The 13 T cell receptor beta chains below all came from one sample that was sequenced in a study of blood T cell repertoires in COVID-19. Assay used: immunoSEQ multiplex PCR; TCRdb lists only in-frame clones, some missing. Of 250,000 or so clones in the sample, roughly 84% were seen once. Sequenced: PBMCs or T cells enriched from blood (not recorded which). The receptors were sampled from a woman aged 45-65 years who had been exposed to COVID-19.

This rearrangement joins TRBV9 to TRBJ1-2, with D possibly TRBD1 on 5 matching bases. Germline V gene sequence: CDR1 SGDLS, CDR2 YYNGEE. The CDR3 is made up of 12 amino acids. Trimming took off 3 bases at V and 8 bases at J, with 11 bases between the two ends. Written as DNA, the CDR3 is TGTGCCAGCAGCGGGGAGGGGAGAGGCTACACCTTC. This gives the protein CASSGEGRGYTF. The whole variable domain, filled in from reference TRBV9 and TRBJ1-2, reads DSGVTQTPKHLITATGQRVTLRCSPRSGDLSVYWYQQSLDQGLQFLIQYYNGEERAKGNILERFSAQQFPDLHSELNLSSLELGDSALYFCASSGEGRGYTFGSGTRLTVV.

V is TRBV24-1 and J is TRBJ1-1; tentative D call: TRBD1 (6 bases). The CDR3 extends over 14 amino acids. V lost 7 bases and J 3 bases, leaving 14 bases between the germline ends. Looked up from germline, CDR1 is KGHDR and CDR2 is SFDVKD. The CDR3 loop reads CATSTGAGDTEAFF. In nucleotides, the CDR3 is TGTGCCACCAGCACCGGAGCAGGGGACACTGAAGCTTTCTTT.

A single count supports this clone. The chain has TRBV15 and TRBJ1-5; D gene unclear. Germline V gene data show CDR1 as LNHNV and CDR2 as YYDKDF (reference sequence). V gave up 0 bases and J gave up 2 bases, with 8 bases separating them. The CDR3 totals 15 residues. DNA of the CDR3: TGTGCCACCAGCAGAGATCCGGAGGGCAATCAGCCCCAGCATTTT. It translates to CATSRDPEGNQPQHF.

The CDR3 spells CASSPPGSDQPQHF. The CDR3 DNA is TGTGCCAGCAGCCCCCCGGGGTCTGATCAGCCCCAGCATTTT. The chain uses TRBV7-2 and TRBJ1-5; no clear D gene. The germline CDR1 and CDR2 sequences are SGHTA and FQGNSA. The CDR3 has 14 residues. Trimming left V 5 bases short and J 5 bases short, with 13 bases between.

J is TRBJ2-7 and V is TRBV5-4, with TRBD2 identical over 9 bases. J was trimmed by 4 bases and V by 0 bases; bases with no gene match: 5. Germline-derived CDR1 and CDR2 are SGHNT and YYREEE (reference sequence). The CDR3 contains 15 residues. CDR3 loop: CASSLGSGGAYEQYF. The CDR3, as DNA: TGTGCCAGCAGCTTGGGTAGCGGGGGTGCTTACGAGCAGTACTTC.

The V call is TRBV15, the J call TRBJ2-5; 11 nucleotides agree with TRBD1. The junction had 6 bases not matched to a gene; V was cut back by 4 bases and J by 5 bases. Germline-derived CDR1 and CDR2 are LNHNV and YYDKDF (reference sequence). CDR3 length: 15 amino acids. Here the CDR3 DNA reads TGTGCCACCAGCACAAGGGACAGGGGGAGGGAGACCCAGTACTTC. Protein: CATSTRDRGRETQYF.

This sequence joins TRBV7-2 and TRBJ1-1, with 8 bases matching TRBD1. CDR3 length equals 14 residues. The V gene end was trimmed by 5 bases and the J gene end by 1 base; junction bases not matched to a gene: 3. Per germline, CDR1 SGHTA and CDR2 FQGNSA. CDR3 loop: CASSPGQGNTEAFF. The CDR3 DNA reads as TGTGCCAGCAGCCCCGGACAGGGGAACACTGAAGCTTTCTTT. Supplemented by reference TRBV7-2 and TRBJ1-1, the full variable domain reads GAGVSQSPSNKVTEKGKDVELRCDPISGHTALYWYRQSLGQGLEFLIYFQGNSAPDKSGLPSDRFSAERTGGSVSTLTIQRTQQEDSAVYLCASSPGQGNTEAFFGQGTRLTVV.

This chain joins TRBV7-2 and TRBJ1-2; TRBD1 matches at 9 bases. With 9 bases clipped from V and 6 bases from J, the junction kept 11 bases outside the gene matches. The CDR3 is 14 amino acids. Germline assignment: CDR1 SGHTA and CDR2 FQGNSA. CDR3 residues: CASSAWTGADGYTF. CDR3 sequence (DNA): TGTGCCAGTTCAGCGTGGACAGGGGCTGATGGCTACACCTTC.

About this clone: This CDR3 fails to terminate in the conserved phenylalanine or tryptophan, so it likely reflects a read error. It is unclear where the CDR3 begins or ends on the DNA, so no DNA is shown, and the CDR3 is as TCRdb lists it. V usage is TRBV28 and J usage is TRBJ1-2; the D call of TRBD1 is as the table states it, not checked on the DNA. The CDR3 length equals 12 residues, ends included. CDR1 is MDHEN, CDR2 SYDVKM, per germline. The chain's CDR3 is CASSLSGASAML.

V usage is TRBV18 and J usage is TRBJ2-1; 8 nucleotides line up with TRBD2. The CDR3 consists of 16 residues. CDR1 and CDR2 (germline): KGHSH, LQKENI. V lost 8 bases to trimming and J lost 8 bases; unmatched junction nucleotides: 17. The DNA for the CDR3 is TGTGCCAGCGCCGCGGGGGGACTAGGGTCTGTGGATGAGCAGTTCTTC. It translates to CASAAGGLGSVDEQFF.

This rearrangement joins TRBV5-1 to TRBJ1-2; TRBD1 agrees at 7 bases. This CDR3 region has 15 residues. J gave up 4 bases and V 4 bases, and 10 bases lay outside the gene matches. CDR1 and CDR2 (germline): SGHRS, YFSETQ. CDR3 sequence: CASSPQTGQSYGYTF. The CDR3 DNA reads TGCGCCAGCAGCCCTCAAACGGGACAGTCCTATGGCTACACCTTC.

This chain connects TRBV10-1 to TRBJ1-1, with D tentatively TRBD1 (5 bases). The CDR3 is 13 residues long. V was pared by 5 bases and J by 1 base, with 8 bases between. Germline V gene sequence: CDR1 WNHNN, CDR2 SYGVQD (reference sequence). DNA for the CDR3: TGCGCCAGCAGTTTGACAGCGAACACTGAAGCTTTCTTT. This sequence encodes CASSLTANTEAFF.

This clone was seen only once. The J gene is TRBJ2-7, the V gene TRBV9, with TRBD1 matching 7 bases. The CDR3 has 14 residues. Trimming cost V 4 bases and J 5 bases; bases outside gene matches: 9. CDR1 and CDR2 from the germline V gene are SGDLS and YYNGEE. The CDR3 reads CASSPRLGGNEQYF. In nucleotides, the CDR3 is TGTGCCAGCAGCCCCCGATTAGGGGGCAACGAGCAGTACTTC. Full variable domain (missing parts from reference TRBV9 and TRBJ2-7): DSGVTQTPKHLITATGQRVTLRCSPRSGDLSVYWYQQSLDQGLQFLIQYYNGEERAKGNILERFSAQQFPDLHSELNLSSLELGDSALYFCASSPRLGGNEQYFGPGTRLTVT.